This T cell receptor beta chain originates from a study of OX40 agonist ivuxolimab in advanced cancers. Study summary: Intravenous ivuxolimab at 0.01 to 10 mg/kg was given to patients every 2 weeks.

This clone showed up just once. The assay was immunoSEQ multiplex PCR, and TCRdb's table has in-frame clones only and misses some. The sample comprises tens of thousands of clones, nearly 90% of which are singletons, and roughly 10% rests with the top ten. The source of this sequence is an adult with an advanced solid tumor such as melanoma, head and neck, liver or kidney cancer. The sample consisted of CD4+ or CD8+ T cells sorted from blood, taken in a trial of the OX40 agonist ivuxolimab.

The CDR3 region has the DNA TGTGCCAGCAGCCCTGAGGGGGCAGCGGGGGCTCTAGAGACCCAGTACTTC. Translation: CASSPEGAAGALETQYF. This chain uses TRBV7-3 with TRBJ2-5; TRBD2 might be the D (8 bases). CDR1 and CDR2 (germline): SGHTA, FQGTGA. This CDR3 has 17 amino acids. V lost 5 bases, J lost 4 bases, and 23 bases lay in between.